Following are 6 T cell receptor beta chains from one sample sequenced in a study of T cells in Graves' hyperthyroidism and ophthalmopathy. RNA transcripts served as the template for amplifying TCR beta CDR3 regions. A first-round RT-PCR of the TCR CDR3 used the HTBI primer set. TCRdb analysed the multiplex PCR reads with MiXCR anew, one entry per CDR3 protein. The sample has 450,000 to 650,000 distinct CDR3 sequences, roughly 20% seen once. Sample: blood. These receptors came from a man in his late teens or twenties with Graves' hyperthyroidism.

In the case of this clonotype: One end of the junction is discordant with germline, which a read error may explain. The chain carries TRBV5-1 and TRBJ2-7; 11 bases align to TRBD1. CDR1 and CDR2 from the germline V gene are SGHRS and YFSETQ. The CDR3 sequence is 15 residues long. This chain's CDR3 is CTSSNRTGGTYEQYF. The CDR3 DNA reads as TGCACCAGCAGCAACCGGACAGGGGGCACCTACGAGCAGTACTTC.

This clonotype was seen more than once but under ten times. This sequence joins TRBV12-3 or TRBV12-4 and TRBJ2-2, with 13 nucleotides matching TRBD2. The CDR3 is made up of 17 amino acids. J was trimmed by 3 bases and V by 6 bases; bases with no gene match: 7. CDR3 DNA sequence: TGTGCCAGCAGACTACTAGCGGGGGGGCCCGACACCGGGGAGCTGTTTTTT. Translated: CASRLLAGGPDTGELFF.

This clonotype was found many times. The chain uses TRBV19 and TRBJ2-7; 9 nucleotides match TRBD1. CDR3 length equals 16 residues. Germline V CDR1 and CDR2: LNHDA, SQIVND (reference sequence). With V trimmed by 3 bases and J by 3 bases, 9 bases remained unmatched. The DNA for the CDR3 is TGTGCCAGTAGTATTGCCTCCGGGACAGGGAGCTACGAGCAGTACTTC. Translating it yields CASSIASGTGSYEQYF.

The chain carries TRBV28 and TRBJ2-7; D gene unclear. Trimming cost V 4 bases and J 4 bases, with 8 bases left between them. The CDR3 is 12 residues long. In germline, CDR1 is MDHEN, CDR2 SYDVKM. The CDR3 region is CASSSRPYEQYF. CDR3 sequence (DNA): TGTGCCAGCAGTTCCAGACCGTACGAGCAGTACTTC.

In its sample, this clonotype was seen many times. The chain carries TRBV20-1 and TRBJ2-7, with D perhaps matching TRBD1 (5 bases). V lost 1 base, J lost 0 bases, and 10 bases lay in between. Germline loops: CDR1 DFQATT, CDR2 SNEGSKA (reference sequence). This CDR3 is 14 amino acids long. The CDR3 loop reads CSARALTVSYEQYF. The DNA for the CDR3 is TGCAGTGCTAGAGCCCTGACAGTCTCCTACGAGCAGTACTTC.

This clonotype was counted ten times or more. The chain recombines TRBV2 with TRBJ1-3, with 7 bases identical to TRBD1. Germline lookup yields CDR1 SNHLY and CDR2 FYNNEI. This CDR3 region has 16 residues. J was trimmed by 0 bases and V by 7 bases; bases with no gene match: 9. The CDR3 DNA follows: TGTGCCAGCATCACGGGACAGACTTTCTCTGGAAACACCATATATTTT. Translating gives CASITGQTFSGNTIYF. The full variable domain, its missing parts supplied by reference TRBV2 and TRBJ1-3, is EPEVTQTPSHQVTQMGQEVILRCVPISNHLYFYWYRQILGQKVEFLVSFYNNEISEKSEIFDDQFSVERPDGSNFTLKIRSTKLEDSAMYFCASITGQTFSGNTIYFGEGSWLTVV.